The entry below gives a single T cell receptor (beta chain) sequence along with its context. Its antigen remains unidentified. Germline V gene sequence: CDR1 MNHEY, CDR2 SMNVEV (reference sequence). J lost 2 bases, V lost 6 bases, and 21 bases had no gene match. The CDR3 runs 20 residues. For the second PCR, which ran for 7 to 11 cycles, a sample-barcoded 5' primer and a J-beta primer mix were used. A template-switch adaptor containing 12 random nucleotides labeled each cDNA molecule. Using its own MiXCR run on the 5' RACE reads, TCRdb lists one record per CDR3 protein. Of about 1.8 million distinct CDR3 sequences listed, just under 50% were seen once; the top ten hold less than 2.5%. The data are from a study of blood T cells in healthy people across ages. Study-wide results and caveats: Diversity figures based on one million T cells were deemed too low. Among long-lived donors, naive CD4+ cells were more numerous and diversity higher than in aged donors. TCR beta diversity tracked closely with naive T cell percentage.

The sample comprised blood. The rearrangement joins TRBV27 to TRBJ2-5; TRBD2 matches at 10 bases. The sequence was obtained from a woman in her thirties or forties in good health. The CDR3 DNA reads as TGTGCCAGCAGCAAACGCCACGGGGCTAGCGGGGGCTTTATTCAAGAGACCCAGTACTTC. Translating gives CASSKRHGASGGFIQETQYF.